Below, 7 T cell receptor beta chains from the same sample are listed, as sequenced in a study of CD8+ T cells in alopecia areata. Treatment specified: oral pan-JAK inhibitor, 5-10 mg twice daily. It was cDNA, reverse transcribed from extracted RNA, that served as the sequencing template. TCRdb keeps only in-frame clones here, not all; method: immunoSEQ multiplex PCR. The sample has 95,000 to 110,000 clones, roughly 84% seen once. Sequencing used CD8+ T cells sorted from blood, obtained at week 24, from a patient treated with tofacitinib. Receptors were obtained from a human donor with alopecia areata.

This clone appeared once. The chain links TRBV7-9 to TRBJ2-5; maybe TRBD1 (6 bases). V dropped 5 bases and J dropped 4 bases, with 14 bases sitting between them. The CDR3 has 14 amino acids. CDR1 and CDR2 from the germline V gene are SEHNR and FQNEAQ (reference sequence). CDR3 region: CASSPTSRGETQYF. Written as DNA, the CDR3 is TGTGCCAGCAGCCCCACATCCAGGGGAGAGACCCAGTACTTC.

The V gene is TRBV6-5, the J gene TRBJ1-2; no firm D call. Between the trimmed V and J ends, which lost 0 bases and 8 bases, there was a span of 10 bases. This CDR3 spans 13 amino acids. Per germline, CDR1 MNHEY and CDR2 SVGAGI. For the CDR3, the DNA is TGTGCCAGCAGTTACTCGGTAACAGCCGGCTACACCTTC. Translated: CASSYSVTAGYTF.

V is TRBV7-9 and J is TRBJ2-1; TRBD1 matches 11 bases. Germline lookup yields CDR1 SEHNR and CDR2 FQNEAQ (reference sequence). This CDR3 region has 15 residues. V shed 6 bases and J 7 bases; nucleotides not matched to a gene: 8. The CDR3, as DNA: TGTGCCAGCAGGCTTAGTGGGACAGGGGGAAATGAGCAGTTCTTC. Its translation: CASRLSGTGGNEQFF.

For the CDR3, the DNA is TGTGCCAGTAGTATATCGGGCAGCTCCTACGAGCAGTACTTC. Translated, it gives CASSISGSSYEQYF. This chain uses TRBV19 with TRBJ2-7; the D is unclear. Trimming shortened V by 2 bases and J by 0 bases, and 8 bases separated the two germline ends. CDR1 and CDR2 from the germline V gene are LNHDA and SQIVND (reference sequence). The CDR3 sequence is 14 residues long.

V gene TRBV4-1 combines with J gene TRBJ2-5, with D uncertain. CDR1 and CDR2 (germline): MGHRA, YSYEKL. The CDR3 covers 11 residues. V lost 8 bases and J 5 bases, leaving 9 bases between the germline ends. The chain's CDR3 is CASSHGETQYF. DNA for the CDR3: TGCGCCAGCTCGCACGGGGAGACCCAGTACTTC.

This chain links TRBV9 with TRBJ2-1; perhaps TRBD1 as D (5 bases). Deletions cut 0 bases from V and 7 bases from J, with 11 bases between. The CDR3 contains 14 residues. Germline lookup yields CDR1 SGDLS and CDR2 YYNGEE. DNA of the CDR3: TGTGCCAGCAGCGTAGCCGACAGCCTTAATGAGCAGTTCTTC. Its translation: CASSVADSLNEQFF.

The CDR3, as DNA: TGCGCCAGCAGCCCCGGGACAGGGGTCCACGAGCAGTACTTC. It encodes CASSPGTGVHEQYF. V is TRBV5-1 and J is TRBJ2-7; 10 bases are a match to TRBD1. The CDR3 totals 14 residues. The germline V gene has CDR1 SGHRS and CDR2 YFSETQ. The V segment lost 4 bases and the J segment 5 bases; nucleotides outside the gene matches: 6.